A single sample is the source of the 22 T cell receptor beta chains below, sequenced in a study of control samples from healthy donors and cancer patients. Sequencing used immunoSEQ multiplex PCR; TCRdb keeps in-frame clones, though not all of them. The sample carries 100,000 to 150,000 clones, about nine tenths recorded once. The sample comprised blood. The receptor set was obtained from a man aged 35 to 55 in good health.

This chain joins TRBV29-1 and TRBJ2-5; D is undetermined. Germline V gene sequence: CDR1 SQVTM, CDR2 ANQGSEA. The CDR3 covers 14 residues. V was cut by 3 bases and J by 1 base, with 12 bases left in between. As DNA, the CDR3 is TGCAGCGTTGAGTTCTCTAGTGGCCAAGAGACCCAGTACTTC. It specifies CSVEFSSGQETQYF.

This clone was found once. The V and J genes are TRBV7-3 and TRBJ2-5; 8 nucleotides align to TRBD1. Trimming cost V 5 bases and J 4 bases; bases outside gene matches: 3. The CDR3 loop spans 13 amino acids. Per the germline V gene, CDR1 is SGHTA and CDR2 is FQGTGA. In DNA form, the CDR3 reads TGTGCCAGCAGCCGTGACAGGGGAGAGACCCAGTACTTC. This encodes CASSRDRGETQYF. The variable domain in full, with the rest retrieved from reference TRBV7-3 and TRBJ2-5, is GAGVSQTPSNKVTEKGKYVELRCDPISGHTALYWYRQSLGQGPEFLIYFQGTGAADDSGLPNDRFFAVRPEGSVSTLKIQRTERGDSAVYLCASSRDRGETQYFGPGTRLLVL.

This chain links TRBV4-1 with TRBJ1-5, with TRBD1 as a possible D gene (6 bases). CDR3 size: 19 residues. V lost 0 bases to trimming and J lost 3 bases, with 21 bases between them. CDR1 is MGHRA and CDR2 is YSYEKL in the germline V gene. DNA for the CDR3: TGCGCCAGCAGCCAAGATCGACAAAAACATCGGGGGGCCAATCAGCCCCAGCATTTT. Translation: CASSQDRQKHRGANQPQHF.

The chain is built from TRBV25-1 and TRBJ2-3, with TRBD2 matching over 13 bases. The CDR3 loop spans 16 amino acids. CDR1 and CDR2 (germline): MGHDK, SYGVNS. V lost 6 bases, J lost 4 bases, and 7 bases stayed unmatched. CDR3 residues: CASSASTSGGADTQYF. CDR3 bases: TGTGCCAGCAGCGCCTCTACTAGCGGGGGGGCAGATACGCAGTATTTT.

The rearrangement joins TRBV12-3 or TRBV12-4 to TRBJ1-6; 7 positions agree with TRBD1. The CDR3 length is 13 residues. The V and J ends lost 8 bases and 6 bases, in that order; junction bases with no gene match: 4. CDR3 DNA: TGTGCCAGCTTGAGACAGGGTAATTCACCCCTCCACTTT. Its protein product is CASLRQGNSPLHF.

The V and J genes are TRBV12-5 and TRBJ2-7; 10 bases line up with TRBD1. The germline V gene has CDR1 LGHNT and CDR2 FRNRAP. Germline trimming cut 4 bases from V and 2 bases from J; bases unmatched to any gene: 5. The CDR3 sequence is 15 residues long. CDR3 DNA: TGTGCTAGTGGTTACCGTGGACAGGGGGCCTACGAGCAGTACTTC. Its translation is CASGYRGQGAYEQYF. The variable domain in full, completed from reference TRBV12-5 and TRBJ2-7, reads DARVTQTPRHKVTEMGQEVTMRCQPILGHNTVFWYRQTMMQGLELLAYFRNRAPLDDSGMPKDRFSAEMPDATLATLKIQPSEPRDSAVYFCASGYRGQGAYEQYFGPGTRLTVT.

CDR3 loop: CASSSTRGRYNEQFF. Written as DNA, the CDR3 is TGTGCCAGCAGCTCAACAAGGGGTCGCTACAATGAGCAGTTCTTC. V usage is TRBV11-3 and J usage is TRBJ2-1; a possible D gene is TRBD1 (5 bases). Deletions cut 4 bases from V and 3 bases from J, with 13 bases between. Germline V gives CDR1 SGHNT, CDR2 YENEEA. The CDR3 consists of 15 residues.

V and J are TRBV15 and TRBJ1-1; D is unresolved. The CDR3 is 15 residues long. CDR1 LNHNV and CDR2 YYDKDF come from the germline V gene (reference sequence). V was clipped by 0 bases and J by 7 bases, with 15 bases between them. The CDR3 sequence: CATSRDRGTTFEAFF. CDR3 coding DNA: TGTGCCACCAGCAGAGATCGAGGAACTACCTTTGAAGCTTTCTTT.

The rearrangement uses TRBV10-1 and TRBJ2-2, with 8 bases lining up with TRBD1. V lost 8 bases, J lost 1 base, and 0 bases stayed unmatched. The CDR3 sequence is 13 residues long. Germline V gives CDR1 WNHNN, CDR2 SYGVQD (reference sequence). CDR3 sequence reads: CASGQGNTGELFF. CDR3 DNA sequence: TGCGCCAGCGGACAGGGGAACACCGGGGAGCTGTTTTTT.

The CDR3 protein is CATERGGGMVSGELFF. The CDR3 coding sequence is TGTGCCACCGAAAGGGGAGGGGGCATGGTCAGCGGGGAGCTGTTTTTT. The chain joins TRBV6-6 to TRBJ2-2; D may correspond to TRBD1 or TRBD2 (7 bases each). Germline lookup yields CDR1 MNHNY and CDR2 SVGAGI (reference sequence). The length of the CDR3 is 16 residues. Trimming removed 10 bases from V and 7 bases from J, with 25 bases in between.

The rearrangement joins TRBV5-4 to TRBJ1-1; 8 bases agree with TRBD1. V gave up 3 bases and J gave up 3 bases; unmatched junction bases: 7. The CDR3 is 15 residues long. Germline CDR1 and CDR2: SGHNT and YYREEE (reference sequence). As DNA, the CDR3 is TGTGCCAGCAGCTCCACCGGGACAGGTCACACTGAAGCTTTCTTT. It yields the protein CASSSTGTGHTEAFF.

V is TRBV5-1 and J is TRBJ2-7, with 10 bases matching TRBD2. V dropped 3 bases and J dropped 0; count of bases not matched to a gene: 3. The CDR3 sequence is 15 residues long. Germline CDR1 is SGHRS and CDR2 is YFSETQ. This CDR3 reads CASSYSGGFSYEQYF. CDR3 coding DNA: TGCGCCAGCAGCTATAGCGGGGGGTTCTCCTACGAGCAGTACTTC.

The chain has TRBV29-1 and TRBJ1-1; D perhaps matches TRBD1 (5 bases). Trimming shortened V by 7 bases and J by 2 bases, and 14 bases separated the two germline ends. The CDR3 contains 13 residues. Germline CDR1 reads SQVTM; CDR2 reads ANQGSEA. CDR3 in amino acids: CSATTGLNTEAFF. CDR3 bases: TGCAGCGCCACAACGGGACTTAACACTGAAGCTTTCTTT. Full variable domain (rest looked up from reference TRBV29-1 and TRBJ1-1): SAVISQKPSRDICQRGTSLTIQCQVDSQVTMMFWYRQQPGQSLTLIATANQGSEATYESGFVIDKFPISRPNLTFSTLTVSNMSPEDSSIYLCSATTGLNTEAFFGQGTRLTVV.

This clone has only one observation. The chain employs TRBV2 and TRBJ2-7; 10 bases agree with TRBD1. V was clipped by 8 bases and J by 4 bases; unmatched bases: 2. CDR1 is SNHLY, CDR2 FYNNEI, per germline. There are 12 residues in the CDR3. The CDR3 DNA follows: TGTGCCAGCTCGGGACAGGGGTACGAGCAGTACTTC. Translating gives CASSGQGYEQYF.

The CDR3 here is CASSPSGMVATGELFF. CDR3 DNA sequence: TGTGCCAGCAGCCCTAGCGGGATGGTCGCCACCGGGGAGCTGTTTTTT. The genes are TRBV2 and TRBJ2-2; TRBD2 agrees at 9 bases. V was pared by 6 bases and J by 4 bases, with 9 bases of the junction left unmatched. CDR1 is SNHLY and CDR2 is FYNNEI in the germline V gene. There are 16 residues in the CDR3.

CDR3 amino acids: CASSGSGVSYNSPLHF. DNA of the CDR3: TGTGCCAGCAGCGGATCAGGGGTTTCCTATAATTCACCCCTCCACTTT. The chain recombines TRBV9 with TRBJ1-6; possibly TRBD1 for D (6 bases). The CDR3 extends over 16 amino acids. V was trimmed by 3 bases and J by 1 base, leaving 11 bases between them. Per germline, CDR1 SGDLS and CDR2 YYNGEE.

This clone was counted only a few times. The chain is built from TRBV18 and TRBJ2-7; no clear D. The V gene's germline CDR1 is KGHSH and CDR2 LQKENI. The germline V and J ends were trimmed by 0 bases and 0 bases, with 15 bases remaining between them. This CDR3 has 17 amino acids. The CDR3 protein is CASSPPADNRDSYEQYF. Here the CDR3 DNA reads TGTGCCAGCTCACCACCGGCTGATAACAGAGACTCCTACGAGCAGTACTTC.

This clone was detected once. This chain joins TRBV5-6 and TRBJ1-1, with TRBD1 matching over 7 bases. From germline, CDR1 is SGHDT and CDR2 YYEEEE. There are 15 residues in the CDR3. Unmatched junction bases numbered 9, after V lost 4 bases and J lost 3 bases. The CDR3 loop reads CASSQGDIRYTEAFF. The CDR3 region has the DNA TGTGCCAGCAGCCAGGGGGACATCCGATACACTGAAGCTTTCTTT.

This rearrangement joins TRBV2 to TRBJ2-5, with TRBD2 matching 8 bases. This CDR3 spans 16 amino acids. Germline V lookup: CDR1 SNHLY, CDR2 FYNNEI. V lost 7 bases and J lost 4; bases outside the gene matches: 14. CDR3 sequence reads: CASTDLVGGAIETQYF. CDR3 bases: TGTGCCAGCACCGATTTAGTCGGGGGGGCAATAGAGACCCAGTACTTC.

The rearrangement joins TRBV6-2 or TRBV6-3 to TRBJ1-6; D ambiguous. V lost 4 bases to trimming and J lost 7 bases, with 17 bases between them. This CDR3 spans 16 amino acids. Germline assignment: CDR1 MNHEY and CDR2 SVGEGT. CDR3 DNA sequence: TGTGCCAGCAGTTTCACCCCCGCGCCTCGGAATTCACCCCTCCACTTT. It encodes CASSFTPAPRNSPLHF.

This clone was detected a few times. The V gene is TRBV18, the J gene TRBJ1-5, with 8 bases matching TRBD1. Trimming removed 6 bases from V and 9 bases from J; junction bases left unmatched: 10. Germline V gives CDR1 KGHSH, CDR2 LQKENI. This CDR3 is 14 amino acids long. The CDR3 nucleotides read TGTGCCAGCTCCCCTGGACAGGGACAATGGCCCCAGCATTTT. This translates into CASSPGQGQWPQHF.

The rearrangement joins TRBV6-5 to TRBJ2-7; no clear D. Trimming shortened V by 5 bases and J by 0 bases, and 14 bases separated the two germline ends. Germline V gene lookup returns CDR1 MNHEY and CDR2 SVGAGI. The CDR3 consists of 15 residues. The CDR3: CASSKQYSSSYEQYF. DNA for the CDR3: TGTGCCAGCAGTAAACAGTACTCTAGCTCCTACGAGCAGTACTTC.